This TCR beta chain comes out of a study of shared clonotypes between healthy human individuals. Study-wide findings and caveats: The sharing of 5% to 6.5% of naive CD4 clonotypes was seen across a handful of donors.

Worth noting for this clone: Its specificity is unknown.

Germline trimming cut 0 bases from V and 0 bases from J; bases unmatched to any gene: 2. The CDR3 covers 15 residues. Germline CDR1 SGHTA, CDR2 FQGNSA. Libraries were prepared by immunoSEQ multiplex PCR; TCRdb keeps only in-frame clonotypes and omits some of them. The sample shows hundreds of thousands of clones, 96% of them seen only once. The origin of this receptor is a woman in her 30s in good health. This chain uses TRBV7-2 with TRBJ2-7; 7 bases match TRBD2. Sequenced: naive CD4+ T cells sorted from blood. Documented subset: CD45RA+ positively selected. CDR3 loop: CASSLAAGSSYEQYF. CDR3 bases: TGTGCCAGCAGCTTAGCAGCGGGGAGCTCCTACGAGCAGTACTTC. The entire variable domain, with the rest obtained from reference TRBV7-2 and TRBJ2-7, is as follows: GAGVSQSPSNKVTEKGKDVELRCDPISGHTALYWYRQSLGQGLEFLIYFQGNSAPDKSGLPSDRFSAERTGGSVSTLTIQRTQQEDSAVYLCASSLAAGSSYEQYFGPGTRLTVT.